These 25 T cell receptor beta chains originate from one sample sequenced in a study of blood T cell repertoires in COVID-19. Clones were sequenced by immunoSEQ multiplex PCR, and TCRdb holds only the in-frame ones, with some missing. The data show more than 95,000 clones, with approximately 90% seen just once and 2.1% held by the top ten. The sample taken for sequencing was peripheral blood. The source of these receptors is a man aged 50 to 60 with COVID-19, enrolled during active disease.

Here the CDR3 reads CASSLGLSSVDTGELFF. In nucleotides, the CDR3 is TGCGCCAGCAGCTTGGGGCTTTCTAGCGTAGACACCGGGGAGCTGTTTTTT. The V call is TRBV5-1, the J call TRBJ2-2; D is perhaps TRBD2 (6 bases). The CDR3 sequence is 17 residues long. Germline CDR1 reads SGHRS; CDR2 reads YFSETQ. The germline V and J ends were trimmed by 0 bases and 3 bases, with 15 bases remaining between them.

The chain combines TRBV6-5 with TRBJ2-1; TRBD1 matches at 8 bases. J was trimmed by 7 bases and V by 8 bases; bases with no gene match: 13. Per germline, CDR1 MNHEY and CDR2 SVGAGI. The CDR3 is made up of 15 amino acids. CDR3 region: CASLTLRGLGNEQFF. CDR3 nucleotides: TGTGCCAGCCTAACCCTCAGGGGGCTAGGAAATGAGCAGTTCTTC.

This chain's CDR3 is CASRRDSLNTEAFF. In DNA form, the CDR3 reads TGTGCCAGCAGAAGGGACAGTTTGAACACTGAAGCTTTCTTT. This chain joins TRBV6-5 and TRBJ1-1, with 7 bases aligning to TRBD1. The CDR3 length is 14 residues. The germline V gene has CDR1 MNHEY and CDR2 SVGAGI. Trimming at V came to 6 bases and at J to 0 bases, leaving 4 bases not matched to a gene.

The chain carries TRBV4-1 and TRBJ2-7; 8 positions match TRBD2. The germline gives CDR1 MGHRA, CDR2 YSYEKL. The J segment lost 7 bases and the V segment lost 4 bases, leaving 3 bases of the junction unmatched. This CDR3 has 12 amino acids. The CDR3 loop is CASSRPGGEQYF. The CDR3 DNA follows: TGCGCCAGCAGCCGCCCGGGAGGGGAGCAGTACTTC.

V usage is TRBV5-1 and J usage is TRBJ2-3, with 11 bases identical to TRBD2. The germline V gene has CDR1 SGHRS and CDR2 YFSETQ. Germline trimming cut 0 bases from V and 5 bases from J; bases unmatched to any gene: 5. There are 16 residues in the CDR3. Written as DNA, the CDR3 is TGCGCCAGCAGCTTGGGGCCCGGACTAGCGGGAGATACGCAGTATTTT. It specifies CASSLGPGLAGDTQYF.

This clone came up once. For the CDR3, the DNA is TGTGCCAGTAGTATAGATCACAGGGAAAGTATGTACACCGGGGAGCTGTTTTTT. Amino acid sequence: CASSIDHRESMYTGELFF. The chain is built from TRBV19 and TRBJ2-2; TRBD1 might be the D (6 bases). Germline lookup yields CDR1 LNHDA and CDR2 SQIVND (reference sequence). The CDR3 covers 18 residues. V lost 0 bases and J 3 bases, leaving 17 bases between the germline ends.

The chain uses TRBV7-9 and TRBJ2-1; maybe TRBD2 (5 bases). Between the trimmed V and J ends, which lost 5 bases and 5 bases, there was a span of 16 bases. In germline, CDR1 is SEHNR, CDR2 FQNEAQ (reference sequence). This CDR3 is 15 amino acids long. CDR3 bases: TGTGCCAGCAGCCCCGCCGGGGTTGAAAACAATGAGCAGTTCTTC. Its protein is CASSPAGVENNEQFF. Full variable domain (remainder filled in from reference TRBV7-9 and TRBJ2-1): DTGVSQNPRHKITKRGQNVTFRCDPISEHNRLYWYRQTLGQGPEFLTYFQNEAQLEKSRLLSDRFSAERPKGSFSTLEIQRTEQGDSAMYLCASSPAGVENNEQFFGPGTRLTVL.

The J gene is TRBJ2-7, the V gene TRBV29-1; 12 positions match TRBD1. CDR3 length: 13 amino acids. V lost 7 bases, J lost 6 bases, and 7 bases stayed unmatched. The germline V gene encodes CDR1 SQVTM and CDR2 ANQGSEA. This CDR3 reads CSATGQGASEQYF. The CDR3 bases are TGCAGCGCCACGGGACAGGGGGCCAGCGAGCAGTACTTC.

The chain's CDR3 is CAWSVGLLGSSSGNTIYF. As DNA, the CDR3 is TGTGCCTGGAGTGTAGGTCTGCTAGGTTCTAGCTCTGGAAACACCATATATTTT. The V gene is TRBV30, the J gene TRBJ1-3; no definite D call. Germline CDR1 is GTSNPN and CDR2 is SVGIG (reference sequence). Deletions cut 0 bases from V and 0 bases from J, with 18 bases between. The CDR3 is 18 residues long.

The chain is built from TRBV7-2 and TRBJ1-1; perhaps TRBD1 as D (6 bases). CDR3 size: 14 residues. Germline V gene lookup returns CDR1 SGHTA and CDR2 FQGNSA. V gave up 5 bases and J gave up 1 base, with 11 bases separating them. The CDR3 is CASSHTGKNTEAFF. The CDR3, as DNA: TGTGCCAGCAGCCATACAGGGAAGAACACTGAAGCTTTCTTT.

This chain's CDR3 is CASSYRGQGYGYTF. DNA of the CDR3: TGTGCCAGTAGCTACAGGGGGCAGGGCTATGGCTACACCTTC. The rearrangement uses TRBV19 and TRBJ1-2; the match to TRBD1 covers 9 bases. The CDR3 runs to 14 residues. CDR1 and CDR2 from the germline V gene are LNHDA and SQIVND (reference sequence). J lost 4 bases, V lost 6 bases, and 6 bases had no gene match.

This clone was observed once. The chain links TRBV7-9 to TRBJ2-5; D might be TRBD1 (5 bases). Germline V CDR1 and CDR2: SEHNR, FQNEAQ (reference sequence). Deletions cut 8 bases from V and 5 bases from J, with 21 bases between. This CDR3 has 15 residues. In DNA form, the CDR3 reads TGTGCCAGCGAAACAGGCCCTTTGGGCGTGGAGACCCAGTACTTC. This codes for CASETGPLGVETQYF.

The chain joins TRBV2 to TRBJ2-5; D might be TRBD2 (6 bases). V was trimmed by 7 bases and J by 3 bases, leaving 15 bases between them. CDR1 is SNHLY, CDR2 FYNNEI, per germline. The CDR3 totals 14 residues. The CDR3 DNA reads TGTGCCAGCAAATTTCGGGAGTTTGAAGAGACCCAGTACTTC. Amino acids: CASKFREFEETQYF.

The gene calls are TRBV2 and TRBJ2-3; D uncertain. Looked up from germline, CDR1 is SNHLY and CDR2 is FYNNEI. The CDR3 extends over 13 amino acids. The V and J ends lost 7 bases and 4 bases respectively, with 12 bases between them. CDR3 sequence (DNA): TGTGCCAGCACCAGGATATCGGCAGATACGCAGTATTTT. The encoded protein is CASTRISADTQYF.

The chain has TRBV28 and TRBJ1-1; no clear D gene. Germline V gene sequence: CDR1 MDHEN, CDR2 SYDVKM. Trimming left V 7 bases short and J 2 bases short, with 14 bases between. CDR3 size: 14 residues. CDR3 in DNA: TGTGCCAGCACCCTAGGAGGGTTAAACACTGAAGCTTTCTTT. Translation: CASTLGGLNTEAFF. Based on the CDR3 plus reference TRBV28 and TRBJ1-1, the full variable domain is DVKVTQSSRYLVKRTGEKVFLECVQDMDHENMFWYRQDPGLGLRLIYFSYDVKMKEKGDIPEGYSVSREKKERFSLILESASTNQTSMYLCASTLGGLNTEAFFGQGTRLTVV.

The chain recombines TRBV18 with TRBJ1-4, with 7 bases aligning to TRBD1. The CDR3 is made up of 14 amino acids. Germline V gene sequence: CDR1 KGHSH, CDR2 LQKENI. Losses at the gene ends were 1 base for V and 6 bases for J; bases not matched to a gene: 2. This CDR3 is CASSPQGADEKLFF. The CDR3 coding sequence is TGTGCCAGCTCACCACAGGGGGCCGATGAAAAACTGTTTTTT. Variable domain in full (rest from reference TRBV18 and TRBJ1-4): NAGVMQNPRHLVRRRGQEARLRCSPMKGHSHVYWYRQLPEEGLKFMVYLQKENIIDESGMPKERFSAEFPKEGPSILRIQQVVRGDSAAYFCASSPQGADEKLFFGSGTQLSVL.

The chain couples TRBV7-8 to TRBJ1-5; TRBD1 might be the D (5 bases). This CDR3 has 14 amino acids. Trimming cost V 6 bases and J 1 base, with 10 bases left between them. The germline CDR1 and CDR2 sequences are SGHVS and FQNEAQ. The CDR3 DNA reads TGTGCCAGCAGTTTGGACACAAGCAATCAGCCCCAGCATTTT. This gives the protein CASSLDTSNQPQHF.

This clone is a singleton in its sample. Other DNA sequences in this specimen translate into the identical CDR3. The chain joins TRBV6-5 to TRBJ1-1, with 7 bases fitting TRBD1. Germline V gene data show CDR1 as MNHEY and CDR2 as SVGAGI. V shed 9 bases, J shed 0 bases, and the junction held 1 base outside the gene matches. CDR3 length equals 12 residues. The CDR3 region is CASTGVNTEAFF. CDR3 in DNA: TGTGCCAGTACAGGGGTGAACACTGAAGCTTTCTTT.

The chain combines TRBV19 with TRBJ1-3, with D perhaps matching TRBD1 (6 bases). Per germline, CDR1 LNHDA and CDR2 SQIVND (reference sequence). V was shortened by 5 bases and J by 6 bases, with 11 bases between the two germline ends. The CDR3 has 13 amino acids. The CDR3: CASSPDSINTIYF. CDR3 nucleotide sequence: TGTGCCAGTAGTCCGGACAGTATAAACACCATATATTTT. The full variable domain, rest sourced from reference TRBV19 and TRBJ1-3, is DGGITQSPKYLFRKEGQNVTLSCEQNLNHDAMYWYRQDPGQGLRLIYYSQIVNDFQKGDIAEGYSVSREKKESFPLTVTSAQKNPTAFYLCASSPDSINTIYFGEGSWLTVV.

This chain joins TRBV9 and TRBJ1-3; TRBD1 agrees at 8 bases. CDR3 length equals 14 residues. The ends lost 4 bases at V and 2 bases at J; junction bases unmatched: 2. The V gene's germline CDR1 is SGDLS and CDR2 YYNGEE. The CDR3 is CASSSTGAGNTIYF. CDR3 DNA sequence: TGTGCCAGCAGCTCGACAGGGGCTGGAAACACCATATATTTT. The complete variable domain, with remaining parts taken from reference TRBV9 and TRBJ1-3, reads DSGVTQTPKHLITATGQRVTLRCSPRSGDLSVYWYQQSLDQGLQFLIQYYNGEERAKGNILERFSAQQFPDLHSELNLSSLELGDSALYFCASSSTGAGNTIYFGEGSWLTVV.

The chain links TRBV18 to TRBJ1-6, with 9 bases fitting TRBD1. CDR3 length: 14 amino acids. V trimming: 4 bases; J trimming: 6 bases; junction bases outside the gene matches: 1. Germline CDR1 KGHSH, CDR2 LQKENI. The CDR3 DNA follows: TGTGCCAGCTCACAGGGACAGGGTAATTCACCCCTCCACTTT. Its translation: CASSQGQGNSPLHF.

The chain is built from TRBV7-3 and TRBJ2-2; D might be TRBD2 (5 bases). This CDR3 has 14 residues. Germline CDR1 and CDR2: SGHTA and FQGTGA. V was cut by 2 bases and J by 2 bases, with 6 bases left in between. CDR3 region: CASSLGSNTGELFF. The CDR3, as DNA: TGTGCCAGCAGCTTAGGGAGTAACACCGGGGAGCTGTTTTTT.

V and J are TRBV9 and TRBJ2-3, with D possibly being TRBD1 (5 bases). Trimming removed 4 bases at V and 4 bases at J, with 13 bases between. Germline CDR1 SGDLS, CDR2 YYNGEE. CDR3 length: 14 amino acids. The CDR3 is CASSPGHRADTQYF. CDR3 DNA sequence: TGTGCCAGCAGCCCCGGACACCGGGCAGATACGCAGTATTTT.

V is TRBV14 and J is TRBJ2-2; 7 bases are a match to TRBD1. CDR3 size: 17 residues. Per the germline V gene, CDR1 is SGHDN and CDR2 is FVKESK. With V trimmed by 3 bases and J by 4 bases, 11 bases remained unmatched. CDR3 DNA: TGTGCCAGCAGCCACCCCCGGCGAGGGGGCGGCACCGGGGAGCTGTTTTTT. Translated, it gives CASSHPRRGGGTGELFF.

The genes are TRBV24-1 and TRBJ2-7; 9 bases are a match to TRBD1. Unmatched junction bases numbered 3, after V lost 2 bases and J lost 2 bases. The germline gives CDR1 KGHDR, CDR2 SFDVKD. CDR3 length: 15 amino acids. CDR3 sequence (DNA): TGTGCCACCAGTGATTCCGGGACAGGGACCTACGAGCAGTACTTC. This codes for CATSDSGTGTYEQYF.